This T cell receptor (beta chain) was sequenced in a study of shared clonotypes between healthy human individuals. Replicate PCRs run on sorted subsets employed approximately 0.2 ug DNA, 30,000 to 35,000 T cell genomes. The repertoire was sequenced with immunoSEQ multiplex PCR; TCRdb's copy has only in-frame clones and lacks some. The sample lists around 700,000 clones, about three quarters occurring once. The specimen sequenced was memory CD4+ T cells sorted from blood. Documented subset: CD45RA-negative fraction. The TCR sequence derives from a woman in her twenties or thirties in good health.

The CDR3 DNA is TGTGCCAGCAGCTTAGACACGGGGAGCAATCAGCCCCAGCATTTT. This gives the protein CASSLDTGSNQPQHF. The chain couples TRBV11-2 to TRBJ1-5, with D hard to call. V gave up 0 bases and J gave up 1 base, with 7 bases separating them. The germline V gene has CDR1 SGHAT and CDR2 FQNNGV. The CDR3 runs to 15 residues.